The next 21 T cell receptor beta chains were all read from a single sample in a study of Tregs in tolerant kidney transplant recipients. Only in-frame clones appear in the TCRdb table, and some are missing; sequencing was by immunoSEQ multiplex PCR. The repertoire has 85,000 to 95,000 clones, around nine tenths of them found once; the top ten carry roughly 5%. The sequencing sample was made of CD8+ T cells from blood. Receptors originate from a human donor in good health.

J is TRBJ2-1 and V is TRBV27; no clear D gene. Germline CDR1 MNHEY, CDR2 SMNVEV (reference sequence). The CDR3 is made up of 16 amino acids. The V end was cut by 4 bases, the J end by 0 bases, with 13 bases between. CDR3 coding DNA: TGTGCCAGCAGTTCTCCGGGTCAGAGCTCCTACAATGAGCAGTTCTTC. Translated, it gives CASSSPGQSSYNEQFF.

The CDR3 nucleotides are TGTGCCACCCGGCAGATTACAGATACGCAGTATTTT. Translation: CATRQITDTQYF. The chain links TRBV27 to TRBJ2-3; D unclear. Per germline, CDR1 MNHEY and CDR2 SMNVEV (reference sequence). The V end was cut by 10 bases, the J end by 3 bases, with 11 bases between. This CDR3 region has 12 residues.

This rearrangement joins TRBV19 to TRBJ2-3; 9 nucleotides agree with TRBD1. The CDR3 is 19 residues long. Germline CDR1 and CDR2: LNHDA and SQIVND (reference sequence). Trimming at V came to 3 bases and at J to 3 bases, leaving 16 bases not matched to a gene. The CDR3 DNA reads TGTGCCAGTAGTATGGACAGGGGTCGGATGGTTCAGCAGACAGATACGCAGTATTTT. It codes for CASSMDRGRMVQQTDTQYF.

This chain connects TRBV21-1 to TRBJ2-7; TRBD1, the table's D call, was not compared with the DNA. TRBV21-1 is recorded as a pseudogene. This CDR3 spans 14 amino acids. CDR3 in amino acids: CANPPSTPYYEQYF. The CDR3 nucleotides are TGTGCCAACCCCCCATCGACACCGTACTACGAGCAGTACTTC.

The chain employs TRBV6-6 and TRBJ2-2, with TRBD1 matching over 8 bases. Looked up from germline, CDR1 is MNHNY and CDR2 is SVGAGI (reference sequence). The CDR3 is 14 residues long. Germline trimming cut 4 bases from V and 4 bases from J; bases unmatched to any gene: 2. CDR3 in amino acids: CASSFGQGTGELFF. CDR3 DNA: TGTGCCAGCAGTTTCGGACAGGGCACCGGGGAGCTGTTTTTT.

The genes are TRBV9 and TRBJ1-1; D is unclear. V was clipped by 0 bases and J by 4 bases, with 7 bases between them. The CDR3 is 13 residues long. The germline gives CDR1 SGDLS, CDR2 YYNGEE. The CDR3 spells CASSVGVGTEAFF. CDR3 nucleotide sequence: TGTGCCAGCAGCGTAGGAGTAGGCACTGAAGCTTTCTTT.

The rearrangement links TRBV10-3 to TRBJ2-5; D assignment may be TRBD1 or TRBD2 (5 bases each). V lost 2 bases and J 4 bases, leaving 11 bases between the germline ends. CDR3 length: 14 amino acids. CDR1 and CDR2 from the germline V gene are ENHRY and SYGVKD. The CDR3: CAISEEGTGETQYF. In DNA, the CDR3 is TGTGCCATCAGTGAGGAAGGGACCGGAGAGACCCAGTACTTC.

This sequence joins TRBV7-8 and TRBJ1-4, with D perhaps matching TRBD1 (6 bases). The V gene's germline CDR1 is SGHVS and CDR2 FQNEAQ. The CDR3 length is 15 residues. Trimming left V 0 bases short and J 5 bases short, with 10 bases between. This chain's CDR3 is CASSLAGGTNEKLFF. In nucleotides, the CDR3 is TGTGCCAGCAGCTTAGCGGGGGGCACAAATGAAAAACTGTTTTTT.

Here the CDR3 reads CASSPRVDRVVGYTF. CDR3 coding DNA: TGTGCCAGCAGCCCCCGAGTGGACAGGGTGGTTGGCTACACCTTC. The chain joins TRBV9 to TRBJ1-2; 8 positions agree with TRBD1. J gave up 7 bases and V 4 bases, and 12 bases lay outside the gene matches. The CDR3 length is 15 residues. CDR1 and CDR2 from the germline V gene are SGDLS and YYNGEE.

V gene TRBV27 combines with J gene TRBJ2-7; weak D call: TRBD2 (5 bases). The CDR3 is 12 amino acids. CDR1 and CDR2 from the germline V gene are MNHEY and SMNVEV (reference sequence). Trimming cost V 4 bases and J 7 bases, with 11 bases left between them. CDR3 sequence (DNA): TGTGCCAGCAGTTCCCTAGCTAGAGAGCAGTACTTC. It codes for CASSSLAREQYF.

CDR3 bases: TGTGCCAGCAGTAAGGAGACTGAAAAACTGTTTTTT. This encodes CASSKETEKLFF. The chain is built from TRBV6-6 and TRBJ1-4; no reliable D call. V dropped 5 bases and J dropped 7 bases, with 8 bases sitting between them. CDR1 is MNHNY and CDR2 is SVGAGI in the germline V gene (reference sequence). The CDR3 totals 12 residues.

The J gene is TRBJ2-7, the V gene TRBV19; 14 bases agree with TRBD2. The CDR3 is made up of 15 amino acids. In germline, CDR1 is LNHDA, CDR2 SQIVND (reference sequence). J gave up 2 bases and V 9 bases, and 6 bases lay outside the gene matches. DNA of the CDR3: TGTGCCAGAGGGACTAGCGGGAGCCTTACCTACGAGCAGTACTTC. This sequence encodes CARGTSGSLTYEQYF.

The V gene is TRBV27, the J gene TRBJ2-7; D may be TRBD2 (5 bases). Per germline, CDR1 MNHEY and CDR2 SMNVEV (reference sequence). The CDR3 runs 15 residues. Trimming removed 3 bases from V and 2 bases from J, with 14 bases in between. Written as DNA, the CDR3 is TGTGCCAGCAGTTTGCGGGTCCCGAGGACCTACGAGCAGTACTTC. Translating gives CASSLRVPRTYEQYF.

The chain carries TRBV9 and TRBJ1-2; D not resolved. This CDR3 spans 11 amino acids. From germline, CDR1 is SGDLS and CDR2 YYNGEE. V lost 3 bases and J 7 bases, leaving 7 bases between the germline ends. CDR3 amino acids: CASSAVVGYTF. Written as DNA, the CDR3 is TGTGCCAGCAGCGCCGTAGTTGGCTACACCTTC.

This clone was recorded once. The chain is built from TRBV5-1 and TRBJ2-3; TRBD1 might be the D (5 bases). The germline V gene has CDR1 SGHRS and CDR2 YFSETQ. The CDR3 has 14 amino acids. The germline V and J ends were trimmed by 1 base and 3 bases, with 9 bases remaining between them. The chain's CDR3 is CASSLRGRTDTQYF. The CDR3 DNA is TGCGCCAGCAGCTTGAGGGGCAGAACAGATACGCAGTATTTT.

The chain couples TRBV29-1 to TRBJ2-5, with no clear D. V lost 3 bases and J 1 base, leaving 12 bases between the germline ends. CDR1 SQVTM and CDR2 ANQGSEA come from the germline V gene. CDR3 size: 14 residues. The CDR3 bases are TGCAGCGTTGATCTGAAGGCAAGCCAAGAGACCCAGTACTTC. Translation: CSVDLKASQETQYF.

The V and J genes are TRBV6-5 and TRBJ1-1; the D gene is possibly TRBD1 (5 bases). Looked up from germline, CDR1 is MNHEY and CDR2 is SVGAGI. The CDR3 contains 13 residues. The ends were cut back, 2 bases at V and 6 bases at J, with 10 bases in the middle. CDR3 loop: CASSYGGYAEAFF. The CDR3 DNA follows: TGTGCCAGCAGTTACGGGGGGTACGCTGAAGCTTTCTTT.

This CDR3 is CASSIAPVENYGYTF. CDR3 coding DNA: TGTGCCAGTAGTATAGCCCCCGTGGAGAACTATGGCTACACCTTC. This chain uses TRBV19 with TRBJ1-2; D unclear. Germline loops: CDR1 LNHDA, CDR2 SQIVND (reference sequence). V lost 1 base, J lost 2 bases, and 11 bases lay in between. The CDR3 is 15 residues long.

The chain carries TRBV29-1 and TRBJ1-1; D is unclear. Germline-derived CDR1 and CDR2 are SQVTM and ANQGSEA. V lost 6 bases, J lost 3 bases, and 8 bases lay in between. This CDR3 spans 11 amino acids. CDR3 nucleotide sequence: TGCAGCGTGCTGCCGGACACTGAAGCTTTCTTT. Amino acids: CSVLPDTEAFF. Full variable domain (missing parts from reference TRBV29-1 and TRBJ1-1): SAVISQKPSRDICQRGTSLTIQCQVDSQVTMMFWYRQQPGQSLTLIATANQGSEATYESGFVIDKFPISRPNLTFSTLTVSNMSPEDSSIYLCSVLPDTEAFFGQGTRLTVV.

The rearrangement links TRBV7-6 to TRBJ1-1, with TRBD1 as a possible D gene (6 bases). The CDR3 contains 13 residues. Deletions cut 5 bases from V and 6 bases from J, with 13 bases between. CDR1 is SGHVS, CDR2 FNYEAQ, per germline. The CDR3 protein is CASSGGLSSEAFF. CDR3 nucleotides: TGTGCCAGCAGCGGGGGGCTTTCTTCTGAAGCTTTCTTT.

CDR3 DNA: TGTGCCAGCAGCCAAGAGGAGGGGCCAAACCAGCCCCAGCATTTT. Its protein is CASSQEEGPNQPQHF. The chain recombines TRBV4-2 with TRBJ1-5; tentative D call: TRBD1 (5 bases). The CDR3 extends over 15 amino acids. Per the germline V gene, CDR1 is LGHNA and CDR2 is YNFKEQ. V lost 0 bases and J 7 bases, leaving 13 bases between the germline ends.